The next 27 T cell receptor beta chains were all read from a single sample in a study of T-cell reconstitution after alpha-beta-depleted transplantation in children. Preparation of the TCRbeta library used unique molecular identifiers. TCRdb itself ran the PCR reads through MiXCR, one entry per CDR3 protein. The sample carries hundreds of thousands of distinct CDR3 sequences, around 12% recorded once. The sequencing used PBMCs from the stem cell graft donor, collected from the stem cell graft. The receptors were sampled from a human donor who donated a stem cell graft to a child with acute lymphoblastic leukemia.

This clonotype was detected many times. This chain's CDR3 is CASSLERGRKLFF. The CDR3 DNA sequence: TGTGCCAGCAGCTTAGAAAGGGGGCGTAAACTGTTTTTT. This rearrangement joins TRBV11-2 to TRBJ1-4, with 7 bases lining up with TRBD1. The V gene's germline CDR1 is SGHAT and CDR2 FQNNGV. The CDR3 covers 13 residues. With 0 bases clipped from V and 11 bases from J, the junction kept 3 bases outside the gene matches. Variable domain in full (rest from reference TRBV11-2 and TRBJ1-4): EAGVAQSPRYKIIEKRQSVAFWCNPISGHATLYWYQQILGQGPKLLIQFQNNGVVDDSQLPKDRFSAERLKGVDSTLKIQPAKLEDSAVYLCASSLERGRKLFFGSGTQLSVL.

This clonotype was counted ten times or more. The J gene is TRBJ2-7, the V gene TRBV6-5, with 8 bases matching TRBD1. Germline CDR1 and CDR2: MNHEY and SVGAGI. This CDR3 contains 12 residues. The V and J ends lost 6 bases and 6 bases, in that order; junction bases with no gene match: 4. CDR3 coding DNA: TGTGCCAGCAGAAAGACAGGGGCCGAGCAGTACTTC. Protein sequence: CASRKTGAEQYF.

There are many counts of this clonotype. This chain uses TRBV7-2 with TRBJ1-2; the D gene is possibly TRBD1 (6 bases). The CDR3 has 12 residues. Trimming pared 4 bases from V and 13 bases from J, leaving 16 bases between. The V gene's germline CDR1 is SGHTA and CDR2 FQGNSA. For the CDR3, the DNA is TGTGCCAGCAGCTCTTGGGGGCCCCAAATCACCTTC. As protein: CASSSWGPQITF.

This clonotype came up many times. The V call is TRBV6-2 or TRBV6-3, the J call TRBJ2-5; D unresolved. This CDR3 has 14 amino acids. Trimming stripped 0 bases from V and 1 base from J, with 6 bases between. CDR1 and CDR2 from the germline V gene are MNHEY and SVGEGT. The CDR3 nucleotides read TGTGCCAGCAGTTACTCCCAGGTCCAAGAGACCCAGTACTTC. It codes for CASSYSQVQETQYF.

This clonotype was picked up many times. This chain joins TRBV5-1 and TRBJ2-7; D call uncertain. Germline lookup yields CDR1 SGHRS and CDR2 YFSETQ. The CDR3 has 14 residues. Trimming shortened V by 0 bases and J by 0 bases, and 7 bases separated the two germline ends. CDR3 nucleotides: TGCGCCAGCAGCTTGGACAGCTACTCCTACGAGCAGTACTTC. Its protein product is CASSLDSYSYEQYF.

A remark on this clonotype: A much bigger clone sits one base away, suggesting this may be a read error. The conserved closing phenylalanine or tryptophan is absent in this CDR3, likely reflecting a read error. V is TRBV29-1 and J is TRBJ2-1; D unclear. Trimming removed 0 bases at V and 0 bases at J, with 9 bases between. The CDR3 has 15 residues. Germline V CDR1 and CDR2: SQVTM, ANQGSEA. CDR3 in amino acids: CSVEDDRSSYNEQFL. CDR3 DNA sequence: TGCAGCGTTGAAGATGATCGGAGCTCCTACAATGAGCAGTTCTTG.

This chain uses TRBV18 with TRBJ2-2, with D uncertain. The CDR3 contains 13 residues. CDR1 is KGHSH, CDR2 LQKENI, per germline. Deletions cut 2 bases from V and 5 bases from J, with 6 bases between. The CDR3 here is CASSPTRTGELFF. In nucleotides, the CDR3 is TGTGCCAGCTCACCAACCAGGACCGGGGAGCTGTTTTTT.

In this sample, this clonotype turned up many times. The chain links TRBV29-1 to TRBJ2-7; tentative D call: TRBD2 (5 bases). Trimming stripped 3 bases from V and 1 base from J, with 13 bases between. The CDR3 is 14 residues long. The germline gives CDR1 SQVTM, CDR2 ANQGSEA. The CDR3 loop reads CSVDETGSSYEQYF. Written as DNA, the CDR3 is TGCAGCGTTGACGAGACGGGGTCTTCCTACGAGCAGTACTTC.

This clonotype came up a few times. This rearrangement joins TRBV30 to TRBJ1-4, with D uncertain. The V gene's germline CDR1 is GTSNPN and CDR2 SVGIG (reference sequence). V was pared by 2 bases and J by 8 bases, with 12 bases between. The CDR3 sequence is 13 residues long. This CDR3 reads CAWSYALREKLFF. The CDR3 nucleotides read TGTGCCTGGAGTTACGCTCTGAGAGAAAAACTGTTTTTT.

The chain employs TRBV6-6 and TRBJ2-7; 9 nucleotides agree with TRBD2. CDR1 and CDR2 (germline): MNHNY, SVGAGI (reference sequence). V shed 8 bases, J shed 7 bases, and the junction held 9 bases outside the gene matches. This CDR3 comprises 13 residues. The CDR3 nucleotides read TGTGCCAGCCGGCGGGGGGGCTCATCTGAGCAGTACTTC. Residues: CASRRGGSSEQYF.

This clonotype was counted at least ten times. The chain has TRBV28 and TRBJ1-5; a possible D gene is TRBD1 (6 bases). Germline V gene lookup returns CDR1 MDHEN and CDR2 SYDVKM. This CDR3 has 12 amino acids. V lost 4 bases to trimming and J lost 6 bases, with 7 bases between them. The CDR3 coding sequence is TGTGCCAGCAGTTGGGGGGCTCAGCCCCAGCATTTT. Translation gives CASSWGAQPQHF.

In its sample, this clonotype was seen many times. The rearrangement uses TRBV28 and TRBJ2-2; the D gene is possibly TRBD1 (6 bases). The CDR3 has 16 residues. Trimming left V 4 bases short and J 1 base short, with 13 bases between. CDR1 MDHEN and CDR2 SYDVKM come from the germline V gene. The CDR3 sequence: CASSWVGRGNTGELFF. The CDR3 coding sequence is TGTGCCAGCAGTTGGGTCGGCAGGGGGAACACCGGGGAGCTGTTTTTT.

This clonotype was seen many times. The V call is TRBV7-3, the J call TRBJ2-1; 15 bases align to TRBD2. Germline CDR1 and CDR2: SGHTA and FQGTGA. V lost 5 bases and J lost 5; bases outside the gene matches: 10. The CDR3 is 18 amino acids. DNA of the CDR3: TGTGCCAGCAGCCACGGACTAGCGGGAGGGTTCAGGCACAATGAGCAGTTCTTC. Its protein product is CASSHGLAGGFRHNEQFF.

The chain links TRBV27 to TRBJ2-3; no definite D call. The CDR3 is 14 residues long. The germline V gene encodes CDR1 MNHEY and CDR2 SMNVEV (reference sequence). V lost 3 bases and J lost 4, with 11 bases in between. The CDR3 nucleotides read TGTGCCAGCAGTTTCCGACCCGTGCCAGATACGCAGTATTTT. Residues: CASSFRPVPDTQYF.

Regarding this clonotype: An end of the junction does not agree with germline; a read error may underlie this. The V and J genes are TRBV24-1 and TRBJ2-3; D ambiguous. This CDR3 spans 13 amino acids. The germline CDR1 and CDR2 sequences are KGHDR and SFDVKD. Written as DNA, the CDR3 is TGTGCCGCCAGCCCCTCCTACACAGATACGCAGTATTTT. Protein: CAASPSYTDTQYF.

This clonotype was seen at least ten times. The chain links TRBV12-3 or TRBV12-4 to TRBJ1-1; D remains unclear. The CDR3 loop spans 14 amino acids. V was shortened by 5 bases and J by 1 base, with 11 bases between the two germline ends. CDR3 amino acids: CASSLWAKNTEAFF. DNA for the CDR3: TGTGCCAGCAGTCTATGGGCCAAGAACACTGAAGCTTTCTTT.

This clonotype was counted many times. The rearrangement links TRBV4-2 to TRBJ2-5; TRBD1 agrees at 9 bases. The CDR3 loop spans 14 amino acids. CDR1 LGHNA and CDR2 YNFKEQ come from the germline V gene. Trimming cost V 4 bases and J 4 bases; bases outside gene matches: 4. The CDR3 spells CASSPGQGVETQYF. Here the CDR3 DNA reads TGTGCCAGCAGCCCGGGACAGGGAGTAGAGACCCAGTACTTC.

This clonotype has a handful of counts. The rearrangement uses TRBV6-2 or TRBV6-3 and TRBJ2-1; D is uncertain. The germline V gene has CDR1 MNHEY and CDR2 SVGEGT. The CDR3 covers 12 residues. Trimming stripped 5 bases from V and 5 bases from J, with 7 bases between. The CDR3 region is CASSRTDNEQFF. Written as DNA, the CDR3 is TGTGCCAGCAGTCGGACCGACAATGAGCAGTTCTTC.

This clonotype was found many times. The CDR3 here is CSVDSRAVQSTDTQYF. In DNA form, the CDR3 reads TGCAGCGTTGATAGTCGGGCAGTCCAAAGCACAGATACGCAGTATTTT. The J gene is TRBJ2-3, the V gene TRBV29-1, with D uncertain. V was clipped by 3 bases and J by 0 bases, with 16 bases between them. In germline, CDR1 is SQVTM, CDR2 ANQGSEA. The CDR3 length is 16 residues.

The chain combines TRBV3-1 with TRBJ2-7; no clear D. Germline CDR1 and CDR2: LGHDT and YNNKEL (reference sequence). V was clipped by 0 bases and J by 6 bases, with 12 bases between them. The CDR3 consists of 14 residues. CDR3 sequence reads: CASSQEWRVTEQYF. CDR3 in DNA: TGTGCCAGCAGCCAAGAATGGCGCGTGACCGAGCAGTACTTC.

This chain joins TRBV5-1 and TRBJ1-2; D not resolved. The CDR3 extends over 14 amino acids. Deletions cut 1 base from V and 2 bases from J, with 9 bases between. Germline V gene sequence: CDR1 SGHRS, CDR2 YFSETQ. The CDR3 loop reads CASSLTDENYGYTF. The CDR3 DNA reads TGCGCCAGCAGCTTGACGGACGAAAACTATGGCTACACCTTC.

This clonotype was detected ten times or more. V and J are TRBV6-5 and TRBJ2-1, with D possibly TRBD1 on 5 matching bases. With 6 bases removed from V and 6 bases from J, the gap between germline ends came to 12 bases. CDR3 length equals 13 residues. Germline CDR1 and CDR2: MNHEY and SVGAGI. Here the CDR3 reads CASRQGLGNEQFF. As DNA, the CDR3 is TGTGCCAGCAGGCAGGGTTTGGGCAATGAGCAGTTCTTC.

This clonotype was seen only a few times. The rearrangement uses TRBV30 and TRBJ2-7, with 7 positions matching TRBD1. Germline V lookup: CDR1 GTSNPN, CDR2 SVGIG (reference sequence). Losses at the gene ends were 2 bases for V and 5 bases for J; bases not matched to a gene: 12. CDR3 length: 15 amino acids. As DNA, the CDR3 is TGTGCCTGGAGTCATACTATGACAGGGCCCCACGAGCAGTACTTC. It translates to CAWSHTMTGPHEQYF.

This clonotype was seen repeatedly, ten times or more. The chain recombines TRBV20-1 with TRBJ2-1; 13 positions match TRBD2. The CDR3 length is 18 residues. V shed 4 bases, J shed 4 bases, and the junction held 13 bases outside the gene matches. The germline gives CDR1 DFQATT, CDR2 SNEGSKA (reference sequence). The DNA for the CDR3 is TGCAGTGCTAAATACGGGACTAGCGGGATTAACGGTTACAATGAGCAGTTCTTC. Protein sequence: CSAKYGTSGINGYNEQFF.

This clonotype was counted a few times. A much larger clone lies one base from this, so it may be a read error. The chain has TRBV5-1 and TRBJ1-1; the D gene is possibly TRBD1 (6 bases). CDR1 and CDR2 from the germline V gene are SGHRS and YFSETQ. V dropped 4 bases and J dropped 1 base, with 8 bases sitting between them. The length of the CDR3 is 13 residues. The CDR3 loop is CASSTQGNTEAFF. Here the CDR3 DNA reads TGCGCCAGCAGCACACAGGGGAACACTGAAGCTTTCTTT.

This clonotype was recorded at least ten times. The V call is TRBV12-3 or TRBV12-4, the J call TRBJ1-3; D gene uncertain. This CDR3 contains 12 residues. The V end lost 3 bases, the J end lost 4 bases, and 4 bases lay between the germline ends. CDR3 amino acids: CASSFVGNTIYF. The CDR3 bases are TGTGCCAGCAGTTTTGTGGGAAACACCATATATTTT.

Only a few counts were recorded for this clonotype. The chain couples TRBV5-1 to TRBJ1-1; possible D gene TRBD1, 5 bases. CDR3 length: 14 amino acids. The V end lost 2 bases, the J end lost 1 base, and 9 bases lay between the germline ends. Germline assignment: CDR1 SGHRS and CDR2 YFSETQ. CDR3 bases: TGCGCCAGCAGCTTTCTCGGGACGAACACTGAAGCTTTCTTT. Translated: CASSFLGTNTEAFF.